One and the same sample provided the 27 T cell receptor beta chains below, sequenced in a study of T cells in severe cutaneous drug reactions. The patients sequenced had a carbamazepine-induced Stevens-Johnson syndrome or toxic epidermal necrolysis reaction. TCR subtype-specific primers in iRepertoire multiplex PCR prepared libraries for bulk and single-cell sequencing. TCRdb reworked the multiplex PCR reads into one entry per CDR3 protein, no DNA. The table gives some 9,900 distinct CDR3 sequences; the top ten clones make up 21% of it. Material for sequencing was cells from a skin blister. The receptors shown here come from a human donor with Stevens-Johnson syndrome, a severe cutaneous drug reaction.

The V and J genes are TRBV29-1 and TRBJ1-4. The CDR3 length is 14 residues. Germline CDR1 SQVTM, CDR2 ANQGSEA. The CDR3 is CSVYPRGSNEKLFF.

The chain has TRBV20-1 and TRBJ2-5. The germline gives CDR1 DFQATT, CDR2 SNEGSKA (reference sequence). The CDR3 is 14 residues long. The CDR3 sequence: CSATVSGAEETQYF.

The chain carries TRBV29-1 and TRBJ2-7; checking the TCRdb D call of TRBD1 is not possible without DNA. The germline V gene has CDR1 SQVTM and CDR2 ANQGSEA. The CDR3 is 12 residues long. The CDR3 loop reads CSGLSGADEQYF.

This chain uses TRBV29-1 with TRBJ2-3; TCRdb's assignment of TRBD2 cannot be checked, as there is no DNA. CDR1 and CDR2 (germline): SQVTM, ANQGSEA. The CDR3 length is 15 residues. CDR3 sequence: CSVNSLGLAVDTQYF.

This clonotype is medium-sized by frequency. V usage is TRBV20-1 and J usage is TRBJ1-1; TCRdb's D gene call, TRBD1, goes unchecked for lack of DNA. The germline V gene encodes CDR1 DFQATT and CDR2 SNEGSKA (reference sequence). This CDR3 is 15 amino acids long. The CDR3 is CSARDRGRGNTEAFF.

The chain uses TRBV29-1 and TRBJ2-1; TCRdb picks TRBD2, but there is no DNA to check that call. Germline CDR1 reads SQVTM; CDR2 reads ANQGSEA. This CDR3 has 14 residues. This CDR3 reads CSVGPLTGLREQFF.

This clonotype is labeled medium-sized based on frequency. This chain joins TRBV29-1 and TRBJ2-1; checking the TCRdb D call of TRBD2 is not possible without DNA. The CDR3 has 13 residues. Germline CDR1 SQVTM, CDR2 ANQGSEA. This CDR3 is CSVVAGRVYEQFF.

This chain connects TRBV29-1 to TRBJ1-2; TCRdb returns TRBD1, unconfirmable since there is no DNA. The CDR3 has 15 residues. Germline V CDR1 and CDR2: SQVTM, ANQGSEA. CDR3 protein: CSVGRTAGANYGYTF.

The rearrangement uses TRBV4-1 and TRBJ1-1; TCRdb's D gene call, TRBD1, goes unchecked for lack of DNA. This CDR3 has 15 amino acids. In germline, CDR1 is MGHRA, CDR2 YSYEKL. This CDR3 reads CASTFQPGGNTEAFF.

The chain carries TRBV6-2 or TRBV6-3 and TRBJ2-7. The CDR3 loop spans 16 amino acids. CDR1 and CDR2 from the germline V gene are MNHEY and SVGEGT. CDR3 amino acids: CASSYGSIANTYEQYF.

This chain uses TRBV29-1 with TRBJ2-3; TCRdb picks TRBD2, but there is no DNA to check that call. The CDR3 loop spans 14 amino acids. Germline CDR1 and CDR2: SQVTM and ANQGSEA. CDR3 in amino acids: CSVEVQRSTDTQYF.

This chain links TRBV29-1 with TRBJ1-3; TCRdb's D call, TRBD1, is unchecked because there is no DNA. The CDR3 is 16 amino acids. Germline V lookup: CDR1 SQVTM, CDR2 ANQGSEA. The CDR3 is CSVEGGSDSMGNTIYF.

The J gene is TRBJ1-1, the V gene TRBV20-1; without DNA, the TCRdb call of TRBD1 cannot be checked. Germline V gives CDR1 DFQATT, CDR2 SNEGSKA (reference sequence). The length of the CDR3 is 15 residues. The CDR3 reads CSARRGKIINTEAFF.

V and J are TRBV20-1 and TRBJ1-5; absent DNA, TCRdb's TRBD1 call cannot be checked. The germline CDR1 and CDR2 sequences are DFQATT and SNEGSKA (reference sequence). The CDR3 has 16 amino acids. CDR3 sequence reads: CSAQLEVRGEQSALHF.

V is TRBV20-1 and J is TRBJ1-1; TCRdb returns TRBD1, unconfirmable since there is no DNA. The CDR3 sequence is 15 residues long. CDR1 and CDR2 (germline): DFQATT, SNEGSKA (reference sequence). CDR3 in amino acids: CSARETGTGATEAFF.

The rearrangement joins TRBV20-1 to TRBJ2-1; TCRdb names TRBD1, which stays unverified in the absence of DNA. The CDR3 totals 14 residues. Germline CDR1 DFQATT, CDR2 SNEGSKA (reference sequence). The CDR3 spells CSARSGTLPNEQFF.

The rearrangement links TRBV20-1 to TRBJ2-7. CDR1 and CDR2 from the germline V gene are DFQATT and SNEGSKA (reference sequence). This CDR3 comprises 14 residues. The CDR3 loop reads CSAETIRSRLEQYF.

CDR3 protein: CSATELPYEQYF. The chain combines TRBV20-1 with TRBJ2-7. There are 12 residues in the CDR3. Germline V lookup: CDR1 DFQATT, CDR2 SNEGSKA (reference sequence).

The chain is built from TRBV20-1 and TRBJ2-7; TCRdb gives TRBD2 as the D gene, but with no DNA this cannot be confirmed. Germline V gene lookup returns CDR1 DFQATT and CDR2 SNEGSKA (reference sequence). This CDR3 contains 14 residues. The CDR3 is CSASQTSGSYEQYF.

The genes are TRBV20-1 and TRBJ1-2. Germline loops: CDR1 DFQATT, CDR2 SNEGSKA (reference sequence). This CDR3 spans 14 amino acids. The CDR3 loop is CSASRRWAPYGYTF.

This clonotype is called medium-sized based on its frequency. CDR3 residues: CSAPDRAKNTEAFF. The chain recombines TRBV20-1 with TRBJ1-1; the D gene TCRdb calls, TRBD1, cannot be checked with no DNA. Germline lookup yields CDR1 DFQATT and CDR2 SNEGSKA (reference sequence). The CDR3 loop spans 14 amino acids.

The chain links TRBV27 to TRBJ1-4; TCRdb names TRBD1, which stays unverified in the absence of DNA. The CDR3 contains 15 residues. CDR1 and CDR2 (germline): MNHEY, SMNVEV (reference sequence). The CDR3 region is CASARQGRSNEKLFF.

The CDR3 reads CSARASGLADYNEQFF. J is TRBJ2-1 and V is TRBV20-1; TCRdb's D gene call, TRBD2, goes unchecked for lack of DNA. The CDR3 runs to 16 residues. Per the germline V gene, CDR1 is DFQATT and CDR2 is SNEGSKA (reference sequence).

This chain links TRBV20-1 with TRBJ2-7; lacking DNA, the TRBD1 call made by TCRdb goes unchecked. Germline CDR1 and CDR2: DFQATT and SNEGSKA (reference sequence). This CDR3 comprises 15 residues. The CDR3 loop is CSARTPGQRAYEQYF.

Frequency places this clonotype as medium-sized. The genes are TRBV6-5 and TRBJ1-1. Germline V gene lookup returns CDR1 MNHEY and CDR2 SVGAGI. The CDR3 is made up of 14 amino acids. The CDR3 protein is CASSYSGDSVEAFF.

The chain recombines TRBV29-1 with TRBJ2-7; the TRBD1 assignment by TCRdb is unverifiable without DNA. The CDR3 consists of 14 residues. Germline V gene sequence: CDR1 SQVTM, CDR2 ANQGSEA. CDR3 protein: CSVLHPGQVYEQYF.

The J gene is TRBJ2-5, the V gene TRBV20-1; TCRdb returns TRBD1, unconfirmable since there is no DNA. Germline V gene sequence: CDR1 DFQATT, CDR2 SNEGSKA (reference sequence). The CDR3 extends over 14 amino acids. This CDR3 reads CSGGDHFMEETQYF.